This T cell receptor beta chain originates from a study of blood T cell repertoires in COVID-19. The overall study: Spain, Italy and the United States supplied samples that represented acute and convalescent COVID-19. In each case, the material was cDNA or gDNA derived from T cells, B-cell-depleted T cells, or PBMCs.

The table lists this clone with a count of one. The CDR3 consists of 16 residues. Germline CDR1 and CDR2: MNHEY and SMNVEV (reference sequence). With 0 bases removed from V and 0 bases from J, the gap between germline ends came to 11 bases. In the original processing: Amplification of reference gene primers was used by the study to estimate nucleated cell counts. Sequenced by immunoSEQ multiplex PCR; TCRdb stores in-frame clones only, minus some. V, J and clone size reflect that table, while D and trimming were determined from the DNA. The table lists a few hundred thousand clones, 88% of them singletons, with over 6% in the top ten.

The chain recombines TRBV27 with TRBJ1-1; D is uncertain. Source material: peripheral blood. This sequence originates from a woman in her thirties who had recovered from COVID-19. The CDR3 coding sequence is TGTGCCAGCAGTTTATCCACCCTGGGCCTGAACACTGAAGCTTTCTTT. Translation gives CASSLSTLGLNTEAFF.